This section outlines one T cell receptor beta chain sequence together with its context. This entry is derived from a study of T cell changes during pregnancy in multiple sclerosis. The assay was immunoSEQ multiplex PCR, and TCRdb's table has in-frame clones only and misses some. The repertoire consists of tens of thousands of clones, with around 92% occurring once and the leading ten covering roughly 2.8%. Germline CDR1 reads PRHDT; CDR2 reads FYEKMQ (reference sequence). The CDR3 runs 14 residues. V was clipped by 5 bases and J by 4 bases; unmatched bases: 7. Sequences were derived from peripheral blood, sampled in the third trimester of pregnancy. This chain joins TRBV13 and TRBJ2-7, with 8 nucleotides matching TRBD1. This sequence originates from a female donor in good health, enrolled as a control in a pregnancy study. This chain's CDR3 is CASSAPDREYEQYF. For the CDR3, the DNA is TGTGCCAGCAGCGCCCCGGACAGGGAGTACGAGCAGTACTTC.